This T cell receptor (beta chain) was retrieved from a study of beta chain features in type 1 diabetes. The study, taken as a whole, reports: Shorter TCRB CDR3s, moderately but significantly so, marked every one of the four CD4+ subsets in Type 1 diabetes patients. Patients with type 1 diabetes showed fewer VDJ junction insertions and more deletions.

This clone has more than one count but fewer than ten. Its specificity is unknown. Per the germline V gene, CDR1 is MNHEY and CDR2 is SVGAGI. V lost 5 bases, J lost 4 bases, and 14 bases lay in between. This CDR3 has 14 amino acids. The authors reverse transcribed all of the isolated RNA, so sequencing captured expressed TCRB transcripts. The table came from immunoSEQ multiplex PCR; TCRdb's copy has only in-frame clones and leaves some out. Among hundreds of thousands of clones listed, about an eighth were seen once. The sequencing sample was made of naive CD4+ T cells from blood. The sequence derives from a man aged 18 to 30 with type 1 diabetes. The rearrangement links TRBV6-5 to TRBJ1-2; D remains unclear. CDR3 DNA: TGTGCCAGCAGTCGTACAGTGGCCAGCTATGGCTACACCTTC. Translation: CASSRTVASYGYTF.